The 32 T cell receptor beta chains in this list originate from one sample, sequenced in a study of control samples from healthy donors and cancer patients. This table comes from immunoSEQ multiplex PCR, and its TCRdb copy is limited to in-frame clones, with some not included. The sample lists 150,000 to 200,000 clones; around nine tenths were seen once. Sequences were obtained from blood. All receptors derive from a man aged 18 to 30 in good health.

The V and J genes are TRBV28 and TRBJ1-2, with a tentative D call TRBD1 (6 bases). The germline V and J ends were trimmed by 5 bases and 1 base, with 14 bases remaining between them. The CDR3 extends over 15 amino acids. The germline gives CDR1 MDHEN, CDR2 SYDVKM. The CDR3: CASSQDRLDNYGYTF. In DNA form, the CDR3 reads TGTGCCAGCAGTCAAGACAGGTTAGATAACTATGGCTACACCTTC.

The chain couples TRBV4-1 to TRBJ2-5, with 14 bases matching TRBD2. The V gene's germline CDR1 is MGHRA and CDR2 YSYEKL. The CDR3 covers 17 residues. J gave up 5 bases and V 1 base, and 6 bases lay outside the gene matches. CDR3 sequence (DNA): TGCGCCAGCAGCCAAGCCGGGACTAGCGGGGGAGGTGAGACCCAGTACTTC. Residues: CASSQAGTSGGGETQYF.

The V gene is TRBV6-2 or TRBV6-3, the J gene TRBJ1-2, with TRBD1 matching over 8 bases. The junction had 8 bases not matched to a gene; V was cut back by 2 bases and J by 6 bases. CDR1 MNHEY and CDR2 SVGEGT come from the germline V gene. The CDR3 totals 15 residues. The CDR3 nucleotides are TGTGCCAGCAGTTACGGAGACAGGGGACTGAATGGCTACACCTTC. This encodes CASSYGDRGLNGYTF.

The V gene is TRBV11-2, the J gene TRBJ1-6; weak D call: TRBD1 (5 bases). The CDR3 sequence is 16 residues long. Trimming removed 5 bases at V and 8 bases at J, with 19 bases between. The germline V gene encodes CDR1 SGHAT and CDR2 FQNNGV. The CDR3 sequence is CASSPTPEVGDSPLHF. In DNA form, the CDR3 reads TGTGCCAGCAGCCCCACACCGGAGGTAGGGGATTCACCCCTCCACTTT.

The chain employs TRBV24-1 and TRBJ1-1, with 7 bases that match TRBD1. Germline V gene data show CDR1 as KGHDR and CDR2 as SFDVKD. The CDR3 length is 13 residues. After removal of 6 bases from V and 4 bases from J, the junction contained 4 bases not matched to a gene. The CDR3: CATSRAGGTEAFF. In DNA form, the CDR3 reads TGTGCCACCAGTAGGGCAGGGGGCACTGAAGCTTTCTTT.

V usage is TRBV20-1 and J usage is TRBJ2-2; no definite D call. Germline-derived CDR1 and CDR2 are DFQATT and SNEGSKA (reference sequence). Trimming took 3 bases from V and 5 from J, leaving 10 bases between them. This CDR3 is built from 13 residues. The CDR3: CSASRELTGELFF. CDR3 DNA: TGCAGTGCTAGTAGAGAACTAACCGGGGAGCTGTTTTTT.

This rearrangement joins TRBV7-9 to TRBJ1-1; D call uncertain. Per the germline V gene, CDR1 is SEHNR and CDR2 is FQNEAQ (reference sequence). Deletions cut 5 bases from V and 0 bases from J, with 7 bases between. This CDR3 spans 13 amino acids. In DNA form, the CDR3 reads TGTGCCAGCAGCACCGGCTTGAACACTGAAGCTTTCTTT. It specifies CASSTGLNTEAFF.

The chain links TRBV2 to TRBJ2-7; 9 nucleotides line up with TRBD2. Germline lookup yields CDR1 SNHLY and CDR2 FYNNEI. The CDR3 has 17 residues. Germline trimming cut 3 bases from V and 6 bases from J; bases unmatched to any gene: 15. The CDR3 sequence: CASSESLAGISLSEQYF. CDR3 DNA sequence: TGTGCCAGCAGTGAGAGTCTAGCGGGGATCTCCTTATCCGAGCAGTACTTC.

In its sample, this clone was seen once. The CDR3 here is CASSVKGTGGVYGYTF. In DNA form, the CDR3 reads TGTGCCAGCAGCGTAAAGGGGACAGGGGGGGTCTATGGCTACACCTTC. The chain is built from TRBV7-2 and TRBJ1-2; 11 bases agree with TRBD1. The CDR3 length is 16 residues. J was trimmed by 4 bases and V by 5 bases; bases with no gene match: 9. Per the germline V gene, CDR1 is SGHTA and CDR2 is FQGNSA.

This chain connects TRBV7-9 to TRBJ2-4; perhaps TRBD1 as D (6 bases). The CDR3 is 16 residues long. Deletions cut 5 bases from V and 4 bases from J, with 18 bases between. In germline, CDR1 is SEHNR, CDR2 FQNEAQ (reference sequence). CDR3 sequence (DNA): TGTGCCAGCAGCCCCACACTACAGGGTCCAAAAAACATTCAGTACTTC. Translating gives CASSPTLQGPKNIQYF.

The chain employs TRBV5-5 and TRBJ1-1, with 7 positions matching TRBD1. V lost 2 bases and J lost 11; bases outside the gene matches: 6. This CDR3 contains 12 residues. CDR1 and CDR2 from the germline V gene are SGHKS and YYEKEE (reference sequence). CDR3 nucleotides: TGTGCCAGCAGCTTTACAGGGGAGGAGGCTTTCTTT. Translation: CASSFTGEEAFF. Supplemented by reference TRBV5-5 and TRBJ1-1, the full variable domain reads DAGVTQSPTHLIKTRGQQVTLRCSPISGHKSVSWYQQVLGQGPQFIFQYYEKEERGRGNFPDRFSARQFPNYSSELNVNALLLGDSALYLCASSFTGEEAFFGQGTRLTVV.

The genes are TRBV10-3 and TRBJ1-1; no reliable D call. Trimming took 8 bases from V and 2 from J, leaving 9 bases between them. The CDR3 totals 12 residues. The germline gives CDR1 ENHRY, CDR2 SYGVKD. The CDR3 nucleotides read TGTGCCATCCAAGACTCCAACACTGAAGCTTTCTTT. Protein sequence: CAIQDSNTEAFF.

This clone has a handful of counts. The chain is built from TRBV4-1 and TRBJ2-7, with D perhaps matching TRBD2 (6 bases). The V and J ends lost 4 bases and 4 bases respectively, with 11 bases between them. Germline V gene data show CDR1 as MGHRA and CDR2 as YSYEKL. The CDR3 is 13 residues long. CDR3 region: CASSRGLMYEQYF. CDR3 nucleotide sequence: TGCGCCAGCAGCCGAGGACTAATGTACGAGCAGTACTTC.

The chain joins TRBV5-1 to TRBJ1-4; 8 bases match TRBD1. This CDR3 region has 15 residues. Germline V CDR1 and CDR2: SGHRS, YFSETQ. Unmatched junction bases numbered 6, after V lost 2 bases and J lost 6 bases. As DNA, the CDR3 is TGCGCCAGCAGCTTAGGACAGGGAAGGGATGAAAAACTGTTTTTT. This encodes CASSLGQGRDEKLFF.

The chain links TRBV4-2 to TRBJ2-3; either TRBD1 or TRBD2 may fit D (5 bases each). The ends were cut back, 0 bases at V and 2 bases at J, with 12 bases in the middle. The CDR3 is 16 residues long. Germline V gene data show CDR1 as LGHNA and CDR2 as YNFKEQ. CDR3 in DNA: TGTGCCAGCAGCCAAGATGGGCGAGGGGACACAGATACGCAGTATTTT. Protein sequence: CASSQDGRGDTDTQYF.

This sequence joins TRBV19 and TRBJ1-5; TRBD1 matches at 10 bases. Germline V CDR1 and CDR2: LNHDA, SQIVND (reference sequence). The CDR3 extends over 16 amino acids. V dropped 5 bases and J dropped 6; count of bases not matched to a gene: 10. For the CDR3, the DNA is TGTGCCAGTAGTCCCCGGGGGACAGGGGAAGGTCAGCCCCAGCATTTT. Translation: CASSPRGTGEGQPQHF.

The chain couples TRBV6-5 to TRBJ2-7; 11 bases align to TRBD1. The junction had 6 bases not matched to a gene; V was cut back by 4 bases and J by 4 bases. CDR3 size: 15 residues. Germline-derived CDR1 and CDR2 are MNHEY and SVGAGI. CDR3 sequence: CASSSRGQGAYEQYF. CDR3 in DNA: TGTGCCAGCAGTTCACGAGGACAGGGGGCGTACGAGCAGTACTTC.

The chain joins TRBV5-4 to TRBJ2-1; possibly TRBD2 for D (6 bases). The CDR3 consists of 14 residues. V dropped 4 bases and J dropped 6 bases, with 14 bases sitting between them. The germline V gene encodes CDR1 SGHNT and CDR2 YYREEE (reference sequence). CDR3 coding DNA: TGTGCCAGCAGCCTACCTCGGCGGGGCAATGAGCAGTTCTTC. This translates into CASSLPRRGNEQFF.

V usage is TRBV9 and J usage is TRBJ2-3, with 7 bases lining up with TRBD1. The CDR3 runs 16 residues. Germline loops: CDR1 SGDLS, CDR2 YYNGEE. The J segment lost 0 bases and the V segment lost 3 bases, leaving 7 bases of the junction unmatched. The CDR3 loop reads CASSASRDSSTDTQYF. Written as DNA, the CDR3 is TGTGCCAGCAGCGCCTCCCGGGACAGCAGCACAGATACGCAGTATTTT.

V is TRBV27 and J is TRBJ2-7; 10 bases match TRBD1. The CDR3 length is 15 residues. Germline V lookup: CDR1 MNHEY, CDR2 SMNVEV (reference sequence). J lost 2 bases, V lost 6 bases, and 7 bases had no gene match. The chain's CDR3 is CASRGWDRGTYEQYF. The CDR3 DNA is TGTGCCAGCAGGGGATGGGACAGGGGAACCTACGAGCAGTACTTC.

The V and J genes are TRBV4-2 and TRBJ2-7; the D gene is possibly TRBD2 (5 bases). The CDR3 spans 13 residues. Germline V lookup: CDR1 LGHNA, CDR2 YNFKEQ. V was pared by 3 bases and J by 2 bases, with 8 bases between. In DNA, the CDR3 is TGTGCCAGCAGCCATCGGGGTCCCTACGAGCAGTACTTC. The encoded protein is CASSHRGPYEQYF.

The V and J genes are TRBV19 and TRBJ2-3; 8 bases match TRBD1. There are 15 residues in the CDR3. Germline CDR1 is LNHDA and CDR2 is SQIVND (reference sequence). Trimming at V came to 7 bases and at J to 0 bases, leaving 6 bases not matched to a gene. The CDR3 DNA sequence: TGTGCCAGTAATACGGACAGGGAAAGCACAGATACGCAGTATTTT. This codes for CASNTDRESTDTQYF.

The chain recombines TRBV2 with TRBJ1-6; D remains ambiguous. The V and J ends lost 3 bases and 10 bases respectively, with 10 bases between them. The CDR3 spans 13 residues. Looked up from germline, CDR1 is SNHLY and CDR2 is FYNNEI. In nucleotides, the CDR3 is TGTGCCAGCAGTGAGGATGCTGGGTCACCCCTCCACTTT. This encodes CASSEDAGSPLHF. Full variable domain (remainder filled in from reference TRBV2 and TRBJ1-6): EPEVTQTPSHQVTQMGQEVILRCVPISNHLYFYWYRQILGQKVEFLVSFYNNEISEKSEIFDDQFSVERPDGSNFTLKIRSTKLEDSAMYFCASSEDAGSPLHFGNGTRLTVT.

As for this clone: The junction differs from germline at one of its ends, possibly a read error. DNA for the CDR3: TGTGCCACCAGCGGAGAAGATAGCTCCTACAATGAGCAGTTCTTC. Protein sequence: CATSGEDSSYNEQFF. The chain links TRBV15 to TRBJ2-1; D gene uncertain. The CDR3 length is 15 residues. Germline V lookup: CDR1 LNHNV, CDR2 YYDKDF (reference sequence).

The CDR3 sequence is CASSADSLYGYTF. CDR3 nucleotide sequence: TGTGCCAGCAGCGCAGACAGCCTCTATGGCTACACCTTC. The chain joins TRBV2 to TRBJ1-2; the D gene is possibly TRBD1 (5 bases). V lost 6 bases, J lost 4 bases, and 12 bases lay in between. Germline V gives CDR1 SNHLY, CDR2 FYNNEI. CDR3 length equals 13 residues.

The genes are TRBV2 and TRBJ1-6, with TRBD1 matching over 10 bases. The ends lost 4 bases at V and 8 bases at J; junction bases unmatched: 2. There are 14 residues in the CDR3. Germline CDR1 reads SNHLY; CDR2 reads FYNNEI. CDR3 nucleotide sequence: TGTGCCAGCAGTGGGACAGGGGGTTATTCACCCCTCCACTTT. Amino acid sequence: CASSGTGGYSPLHF.

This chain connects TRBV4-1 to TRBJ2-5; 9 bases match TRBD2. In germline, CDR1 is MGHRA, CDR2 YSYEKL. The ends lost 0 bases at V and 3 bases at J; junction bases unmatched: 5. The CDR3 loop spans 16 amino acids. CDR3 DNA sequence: TGCGCCAGCAGCCAAGAGGCGACTAGCGGAAAAGAGACCCAGTACTTC. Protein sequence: CASSQEATSGKETQYF.

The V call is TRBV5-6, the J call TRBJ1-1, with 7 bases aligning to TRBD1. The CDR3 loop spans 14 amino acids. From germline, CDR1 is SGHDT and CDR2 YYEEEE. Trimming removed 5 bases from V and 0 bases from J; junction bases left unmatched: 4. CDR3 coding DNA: TGTGCCAGCAGTCCCGGGACAGTGAACACTGAAGCTTTCTTT. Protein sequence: CASSPGTVNTEAFF.

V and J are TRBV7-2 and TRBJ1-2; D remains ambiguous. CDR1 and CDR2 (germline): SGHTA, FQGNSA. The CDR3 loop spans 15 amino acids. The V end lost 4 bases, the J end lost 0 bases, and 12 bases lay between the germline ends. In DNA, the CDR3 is TGTGCCAGCAGCTCTCTGGGCGTACCTAACTATGGCTACACCTTC. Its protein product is CASSSLGVPNYGYTF.

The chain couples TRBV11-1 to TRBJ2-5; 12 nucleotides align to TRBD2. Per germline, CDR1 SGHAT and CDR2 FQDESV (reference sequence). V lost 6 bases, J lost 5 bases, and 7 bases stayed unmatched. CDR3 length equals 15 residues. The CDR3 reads CASRPLAGGPETQYF. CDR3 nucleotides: TGTGCCAGCAGACCCCTAGCGGGGGGGCCGGAGACCCAGTACTTC. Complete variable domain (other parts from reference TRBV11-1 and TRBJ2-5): EAEVAQSPRYKITEKSQAVAFWCDPISGHATLYWYRQILGQGPELLVQFQDESVVDDSQLPKDRFSAERLKGVDSTLKIQPAELGDSAMYLCASRPLAGGPETQYFGPGTRLLVL.

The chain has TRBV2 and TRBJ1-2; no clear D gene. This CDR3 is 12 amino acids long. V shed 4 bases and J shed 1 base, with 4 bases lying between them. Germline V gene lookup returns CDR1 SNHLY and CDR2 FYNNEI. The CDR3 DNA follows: TGTGCCAGCAGTGGACTTAACTATGGCTACACCTTC. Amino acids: CASSGLNYGYTF. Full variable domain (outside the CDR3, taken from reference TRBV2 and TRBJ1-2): EPEVTQTPSHQVTQMGQEVILRCVPISNHLYFYWYRQILGQKVEFLVSFYNNEISEKSEIFDDQFSVERPDGSNFTLKIRSTKLEDSAMYFCASSGLNYGYTFGSGTRLTVV.

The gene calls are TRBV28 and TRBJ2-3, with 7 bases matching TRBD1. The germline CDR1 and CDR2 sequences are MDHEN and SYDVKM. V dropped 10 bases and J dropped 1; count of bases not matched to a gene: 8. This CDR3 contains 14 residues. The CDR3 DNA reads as TGTGCCACCAGGGGGACAGCCCGCACAGATACGCAGTATTTT. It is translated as CATRGTARTDTQYF.